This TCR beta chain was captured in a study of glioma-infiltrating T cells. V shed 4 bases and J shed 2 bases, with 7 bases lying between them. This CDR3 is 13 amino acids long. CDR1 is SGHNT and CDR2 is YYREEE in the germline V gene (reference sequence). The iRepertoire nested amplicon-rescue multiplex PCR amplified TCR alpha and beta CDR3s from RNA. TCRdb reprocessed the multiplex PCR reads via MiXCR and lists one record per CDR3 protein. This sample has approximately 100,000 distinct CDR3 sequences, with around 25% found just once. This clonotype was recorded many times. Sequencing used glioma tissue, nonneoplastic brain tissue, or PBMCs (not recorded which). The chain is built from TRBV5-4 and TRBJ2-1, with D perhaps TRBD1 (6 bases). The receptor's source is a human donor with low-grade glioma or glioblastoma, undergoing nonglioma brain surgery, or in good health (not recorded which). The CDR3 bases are TGTGCCAGCAGCGGGGGCCCCTACAATGAGCAGTTCTTC. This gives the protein CASSGGPYNEQFF.